The T cell receptor beta chain under discussion was sequenced for a study of TIL therapy for anti-PD-1-resistant metastatic lung cancer. Study-wide background: Median tumor PD-L1 proportion score was 5.5% to 6.5%. Most patients had lung adenocarcinoma; a few tumors were EGFR-mutant, two ALK-rearranged; half smoked currently or formerly.

Time point meaning: pre-treatment sample, taken before nivolumab and TIL therapy. Patients were adults with stage 4 NSCLC. This was the immunoSEQ v3 assay. The table came from immunoSEQ multiplex PCR; TCRdb's copy has only in-frame clones and leaves some out. The top ten hold less than 8% of the sample, which has tens of thousands of clones, under 75% seen once. CDR1 and CDR2 (germline): SNHLY, FYNNEI. With 7 bases clipped from V and 0 bases from J, the junction kept 12 bases outside the gene matches. The CDR3 is 16 residues long. The sequencing here drew on blood, taken at baseline. The rearrangement uses TRBV2 and TRBJ2-7; 7 nucleotides match TRBD1. This TCR was sampled from a person aged 25 to 85 with non-small cell lung cancer. This CDR3 reads CASIRSGTESSYEQYF. The DNA of the CDR3 is TGTGCCAGCATACGTTCCGGGACAGAGAGCTCCTACGAGCAGTACTTC.